What follows is one T cell receptor (beta chain) and its context. This sample is part of a study of OX40 agonist ivuxolimab in advanced cancers. At the level of the study: Eligibility admitted prior anti-PD-1, anti-PD-L1 or anti-CTLA-4 therapy; 40% had some.

Blood was sampled at baseline, cycle 4 day 1, and cycle 7 day 1. The table came from immunoSEQ multiplex PCR; TCRdb's copy has only in-frame clones and leaves some out. The sample shows tens of thousands of clones, about 89% of them seen only once. The CDR3 contains 14 residues. Deletions cut 8 bases from V and 0 bases from J, with 14 bases between. CDR1 and CDR2 (germline): MNHNS, SASEGT. The sequencing used CD4+ or CD8+ T cells sorted from blood, collected in a trial of the OX40 agonist ivuxolimab. The receptor was derived from an adult with an advanced solid tumor such as melanoma, head and neck, liver or kidney cancer. The J gene is TRBJ2-7, the V gene TRBV6-1; D is unclear. DNA for the CDR3: TGTGCCAGCGAAGAACGGCCGAGCTCCTACGAGCAGTACTTC. Encoded protein: CASEERPSSYEQYF.